This is a list of T cell receptor beta chains from one sample in a study of regulatory T cells in long-lasting Graves disease. From the multiplex PCR reads, TCRdb called clonotypes with MiXCR, one entry per CDR3 protein. The sample carries around 480,000 distinct CDR3 sequences, 15% to 20% recorded once. The same sample was also studied in work on T cells in Graves' hyperthyroidism and ophthalmopathy.

Sequencing was performed on peripheral blood mononuclear cells (PBMCs), taken at new diagnosis, from a patient treated with antithyroid drugs. The source is a man aged 40-50 years with Graves disease. CDR3s include the opening cysteine and the closing phenylalanine or tryptophan. D genes are given only for firm matches. A clone size is listed for some rows: how often the clone was seen (once, few, many), or a class if it is expanded.

TRBV5-4	TRBD2	TRBJ2-5	NA	TGTGCCAGCAGCCAGGACAGGGGGACTAGCGGGGGAGCTCAGTACTTC	CASSQDRGTSGGAQYF
TRBV20-1	NA	TRBJ2-3	NA	TGCAGTGCTACATCCGGCCGCGGTAGCACAGATACGCAGTATTTT	CSATSGRGSTDTQYF
TRBV7-9	TRBD1	TRBJ2-7	many	TGTGCCAGCAGCTTCGGGACAGTTTCCTACGAGCAGTACTTC	CASSFGTVSYEQYF
TRBV7-8	NA	TRBJ1-6	many	TGTGCCAGCAGCCCCGGGTCAGGGGTTAACTCACCCCTCCACTTT	CASSPGSGVNSPLHF
TRBV28	NA	TRBJ1-4	NA	TGTGCCAGCAGTTTTGAGTGGGACACCGCTAATGAAAAACTGTTTTTT	CASSFEWDTANEKLFF
TRBV4-1	NA	TRBJ1-2	many	TGCGCCAGCAGTCAGACTACAGGACTGGGCTATGGCTACACCTTC	CASSQTTGLGYGYTF
TRBV2	NA	TRBJ2-5	many	TGTGCCAGCAGTGAACGACGGGGGTACCAAGAGACCCAGTACTTC	CASSERRGYQETQYF
TRBV15	NA	TRBJ2-3	many	TGTGCCACCAGCTCCCCACAGTACACAGATACGCAGTATTTT	CATSSPQYTDTQYF
TRBV28	NA	TRBJ1-1	many	TGTGCCAGCAGTTTATCGACTAACCAAGGGACTGAAGCTTTCTTT	CASSLSTNQGTEAFF
TRBV27	NA	TRBJ2-7	many	TGTGCCAGCAGATCAAGACCTGAAGACTACGAGCAGTACTTC	CASRSRPEDYEQYF
TRBV3-1	NA	TRBJ1-2	NA	TGTGCCAGCAGCCAACCCAGGGGTTCGGTTGGCTACACCTTC	CASSQPRGSVGYTF
TRBV28	NA	TRBJ2-4	many	TGTGCCAGCACCGGACCAAGAGTAGCCAAAAACATTCAGTACTTC	CASTGPRVAKNIQYF
TRBV11-3	TRBD2	TRBJ2-5	many	TGTGCCAGCAGCTCTGCAGTAGCGGGGCAAGAGACCCAGTACTTC	CASSSAVAGQETQYF
TRBV11-2	NA	TRBJ1-6	NA	TGTGCCAGCAGCTTAGAGGGGGAGATGCCCAGCTCCCATAATCCACCCCTCCACTTT	CASSLEGEMPSSHNPPLHF
TRBV30	NA	TRBJ1-1	many	TGTGCCTGGCAGGGGAGGACTGAAGCTTTCTTT	CAWQGRTEAFF
TRBV6-5	TRBD1	TRBJ2-7	many	TGTGCCAGCAGTTACTTCGGGACAGGGGACTACGAGCAGTACTTC	CASSYFGTGDYEQYF
TRBV2	NA	TRBJ1-4	many	TGTGCCAGCAGTGATTTGGTCGCAAATGAAAAACTGTTTTTT	CASSDLVANEKLFF
TRBV6-9	NA	TRBJ2-7	many	TGTGCCAGCAGTTCCAGGGAGAACTACGAGCAGTACTTC	CASSSRENYEQYF
TRBV7-9	NA	TRBJ1-1	few	TGTGCCAGCAGCATCCTGGGGGGCCTGAACACTGAAGCTTTCTTT	CASSILGGLNTEAFF
TRBV12-3/TRBV12-4	TRBD1	TRBJ2-1	NA	TGTGCCAGCAGCCAGGGACAGCCGGCCTACAATGAGCAGTTCTTC	CASSQGQPAYNEQFF
TRBV5-5	NA	TRBJ2-1	few	TGTGCCAGCAGCTGGGATCGCAATGAGCAGTTCTTC	CASSWDRNEQFF
TRBV20-1	TRBD1	TRBJ1-2	many	TGCAGTGCTCCCATTGGACAGGGGAATGGCTACACCTTC	CSAPIGQGNGYTF
TRBV10-2	TRBD1	TRBJ1-1	many	TGCGCCAGCAGTGAGGGACAGGGTTTTGAAGCTTTCTTT	CASSEGQGFEAFF
TRBV10-3	TRBD1	TRBJ2-2	few	TGTGCCGTCCGGGACAGGGGTACCGGGGAGCTGTTTTTT	CAVRDRGTGELFF
TRBV11-2	TRBD1	TRBJ1-2	NA	TGTGCCAGCAGCTACAAACAGGGGCGCATCTATGGCTACACCTTC	CASSYKQGRIYGYTF
TRBV7-9	NA	TRBJ2-7	NA	TGTGCCAGCAGCCCCGCCTCCTTTGGACCCTACGAGCAGTACTTC	CASSPASFGPYEQYF
TRBV14	TRBD1	TRBJ1-1	few	TGTGCCAGCAGTCACAGGGGTGGGAACACTGAAGCTTTCTTT	CASSHRGGNTEAFF
TRBV6-4	NA	TRBJ1-3	few	TGTGCCAGCAGTGGACGAACAGGGCTTCTATCTGGAAACACCATATATTTT	CASSGRTGLLSGNTIYF
TRBV20-1	TRBD1	TRBJ2-1	many	TGCAGTGCTTCCGACAGGGGTTTCCCCAATGAGCAGTTCTTC	CSASDRGFPNEQFF
TRBV5-1	TRBD1	TRBJ1-4	few	TGCGCCAGCAGCCCCATCCTCCCTGGACGGACAGGGAATGAAAAACTGTTTTTT	CASSPILPGRTGNEKLFF
TRBV5-1	NA	TRBJ2-3	many	TGCGCCACCAGTTCGGACGGAACTAGCACAGATACGCAGTATTTT	CATSSDGTSTDTQYF
TRBV27	NA	TRBJ2-5	few	TGTGCCAGCTGGGACACCAAAGAGACCCAGTACTTC	CASWDTKETQYF
TRBV4-1	TRBD1	TRBJ1-6	many	TGCGCCAGCAGCCAAGTGGGACAGGCCTATAATTCACCCCTCCACTTT	CASSQVGQAYNSPLHF
TRBV7-9	NA	TRBJ2-1	NA	TGTGCCAGCAGAGTGGATTCCTCCACACCTCGCAAGTTCTTC	CASRVDSSTPRKFF
TRBV10-3	NA	TRBJ2-7	NA	TGTGCCATCAGTGAGTCGATACTGGGCGAGCAGTACTTC	CAISESILGEQYF
TRBV13	NA	TRBJ2-3	many	TGTGCCAGCAGCCCAACGGCAGGGGGGGATACGCAGTATTTT	CASSPTAGGDTQYF
TRBV2	NA	TRBJ2-2	many	TGTGCCAGCAGGCCGGACAAATTGAACACCGGGGAGCTGTTTTTT	CASRPDKLNTGELFF
TRBV6-2/TRBV6-3	TRBD1	TRBJ2-1	few	TGTGCCAGTGCGCGGACAGGAAGGAATGAGCAGTTCTTC	CASARTGRNEQFF
TRBV13	NA	TRBJ2-5	few	TGTGCCAGCAGCTCCGCAGCACGGAGTCAAGAGACCCAGTACTTC	CASSSAARSQETQYF
TRBV19	NA	TRBJ2-5	NA	TGTGCCAGTAGTGTTGACAGGACCCGGGAAGGAGAGACCCAGTACTTC	CASSVDRTREGETQYF
TRBV29-1	TRBD1	TRBJ2-1	NA	TGCAGCGTTGGATCCCAGAGGACAGGGAGCAATGAGCAGTTCTTC	CSVGSQRTGSNEQFF
TRBV3-1	TRBD2	TRBJ2-7	few	TGTGCCAGCAGCCAAGAAATCGGGGGGTTTGAGCAGTACTTC	CASSQEIGGFEQYF
TRBV9	NA	TRBJ1-1	few	TGTGCCAGCAGCGTAGAAATGGGGGCGGACACTGAAGCTTTCTTT	CASSVEMGADTEAFF
TRBV28	NA	TRBJ2-7	many	TGTGCCAGCAGTTTAAAGATCCTTGACTCCTACGAGCAGTACTTC	CASSLKILDSYEQYF
TRBV30	NA	TRBJ1-4	NA	TGTGCCTGGGGCCATGCAACTAATGAAAAACTGTTTTTT	CAWGHATNEKLFF
TRBV20-1	NA	TRBJ2-7	many	TGCAGTGCTAGAGATCGGGACATGGTTATCTACGAGCAGTACTTC	CSARDRDMVIYEQYF